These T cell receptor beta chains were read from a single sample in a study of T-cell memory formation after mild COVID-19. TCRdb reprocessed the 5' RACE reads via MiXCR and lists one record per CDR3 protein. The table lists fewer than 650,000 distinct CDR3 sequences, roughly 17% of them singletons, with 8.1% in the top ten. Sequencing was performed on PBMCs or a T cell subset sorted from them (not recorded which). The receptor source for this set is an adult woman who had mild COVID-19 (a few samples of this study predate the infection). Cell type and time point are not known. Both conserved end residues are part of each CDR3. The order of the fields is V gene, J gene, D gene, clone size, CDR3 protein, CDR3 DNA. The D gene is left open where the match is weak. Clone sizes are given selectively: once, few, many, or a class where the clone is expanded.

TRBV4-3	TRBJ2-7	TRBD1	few	CASSFSGTGESYEQF	TGCGCCAGCAGTTTTTCCGGGACAGGGGAATCCTACGAGCAGTTC
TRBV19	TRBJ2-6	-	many	CASSRDGSSGANVLTF	TGTGCCAGTAGTAGGGACGGCAGCTCTGGGGCCAACGTCCTGACTTTC
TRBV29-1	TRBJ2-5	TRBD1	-	CSVRDRGETQYF	TGCAGCGTCCGGGACAGGGGTGAGACCCAGTACTTC
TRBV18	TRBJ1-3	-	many	CASSQGGGNTIYF	TGTGCCAGCTCACAGGGAGGCGGAAACACCATATATTTT
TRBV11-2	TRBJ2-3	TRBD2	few	CASSSRTSGGTDTQYF	TGTGCCAGCAGCTCTCGGACTAGCGGGGGGACAGATACGCAGTATTTT
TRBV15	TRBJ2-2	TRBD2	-	CATSKGLAGVRTGELFF	TGTGCCACCAGCAAAGGACTAGCGGGAGTTCGTACCGGGGAGCTGTTTTTT
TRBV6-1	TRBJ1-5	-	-	CASSLTGSTYQPQHF	TGTGCCAGCAGCCTAACCGGGAGTACGTATCAGCCCCAGCATTTT
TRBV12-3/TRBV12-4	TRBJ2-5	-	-	CASSLVVGVGETQYF	TGTGCCAGCAGTTTAGTAGTGGGAGTCGGTGAGACCCAGTACTTC
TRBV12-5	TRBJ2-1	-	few	CASRNPLALSYNEQFF	TGTGCTAGCCGAAACCCTCTAGCGTTGTCCTACAATGAGCAGTTCTTC
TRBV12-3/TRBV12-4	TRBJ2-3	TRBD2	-	CASLSSRLAGGPKDTQYF	TGTGCCAGCCTCAGTTCCCGGTTGGCGGGAGGGCCGAAAGATACGCAGTATTTT
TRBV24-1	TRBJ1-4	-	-	CATSGGPGPNSWFF	TGTGCCACCAGTGGGGGACCGGGACCAAACTCATGGTTTTTT
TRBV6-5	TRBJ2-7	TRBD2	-	CASSYQTSGPTYEQYF	TGTGCCAGCAGTTACCAGACTAGCGGGCCGACCTACGAGCAGTACTTC
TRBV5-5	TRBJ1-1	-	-	CASSPFNDGGNTEAFF	TGTGCCAGCAGCCCTTTTAATGACGGGGGGAACACTGAAGCTTTCTTT
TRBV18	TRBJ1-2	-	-	CASSPSQGKEYGYTF	TGTGCCAGCTCACCTTCCCAGGGAAAAGAGTATGGCTACACCTTC
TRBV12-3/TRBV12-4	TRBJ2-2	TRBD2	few	CASSSGLAKAGELFF	TGTGCCAGCAGTTCTGGACTAGCGAAGGCCGGGGAGCTGTTTTTT
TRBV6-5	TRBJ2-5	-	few	CATQGSGGGETQYF	TGTGCCACCCAGGGGTCTGGAGGGGGTGAGACCCAGTACTTC
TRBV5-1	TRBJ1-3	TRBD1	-	CASSKTGATSGNTIYF	TGCGCCAGCAGCAAGACAGGGGCTACCTCTGGAAACACCATATATTTT
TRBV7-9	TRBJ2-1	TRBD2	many	CASSPLAGGSYNEQFF	TGTGCCAGCAGCCCCCTGGCGGGAGGGTCCTACAATGAGCAGTTCTTC
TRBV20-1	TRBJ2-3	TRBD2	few	CSARVPSGGGQSADTQYF	TGCAGTGCTAGAGTCCCCAGTGGGGGAGGGCAGTCGGCAGATACGCAGTATTTT
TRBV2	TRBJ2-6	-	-	CASTPGDAGANVLTF	TGTGCCAGCACCCCAGGGGACGCTGGGGCCAACGTCCTGACTTTC
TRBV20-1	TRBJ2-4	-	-	CSAMPSENIQYF	TGCAGTGCTATGCCTAGCGAAAACATTCAGTACTTC
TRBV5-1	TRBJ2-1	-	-	CASRGVGYNEQFF	TGCGCCAGCAGGGGAGTTGGCTACAATGAGCAGTTCTTC
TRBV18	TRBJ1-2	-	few	CASSPSPYGYTF	TGTGCCAGCTCACCAAGTCCCTATGGCTACACCTTC
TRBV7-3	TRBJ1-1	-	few	CASSSSANTEAFF	TGTGCCAGCAGCTCCTCGGCCAACACTGAAGCTTTCTTT
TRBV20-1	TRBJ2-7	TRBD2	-	CSAKGGSDYEQYF	TGCAGTGCTAAAGGCGGGAGTGATTACGAGCAGTACTTC
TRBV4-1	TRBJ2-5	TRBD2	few	CASSPLTIAGDQETQYF	TGCGCCAGCAGCCCCCTAACTATAGCGGGGGATCAAGAGACCCAGTACTTC
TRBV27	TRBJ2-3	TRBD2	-	CASRLGTSGDADTQYF	TGTGCCAGCAGATTAGGGACTAGCGGGGACGCAGATACGCAGTATTTT
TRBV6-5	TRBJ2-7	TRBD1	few	CASSYPTGGSYEQYF	TGTGCCAGCAGTTACCCGACAGGGGGCTCCTACGAGCAGTACTTC
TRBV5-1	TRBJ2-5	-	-	CASSLAGRVETQYF	TGCGCCAGCAGCTTGGCCGGCAGGGTCGAGACCCAGTACTTC
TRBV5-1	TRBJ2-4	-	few	CASSLAEGRDIQYF	TGCGCCAGCAGCTTGGCCGAGGGTAGGGACATTCAGTACTTC
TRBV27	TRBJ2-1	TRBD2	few	CASSFRVSGSYNEQFF	TGTGCCAGCAGTTTTCGGGTTAGCGGGAGCTACAATGAGCAGTTCTTC